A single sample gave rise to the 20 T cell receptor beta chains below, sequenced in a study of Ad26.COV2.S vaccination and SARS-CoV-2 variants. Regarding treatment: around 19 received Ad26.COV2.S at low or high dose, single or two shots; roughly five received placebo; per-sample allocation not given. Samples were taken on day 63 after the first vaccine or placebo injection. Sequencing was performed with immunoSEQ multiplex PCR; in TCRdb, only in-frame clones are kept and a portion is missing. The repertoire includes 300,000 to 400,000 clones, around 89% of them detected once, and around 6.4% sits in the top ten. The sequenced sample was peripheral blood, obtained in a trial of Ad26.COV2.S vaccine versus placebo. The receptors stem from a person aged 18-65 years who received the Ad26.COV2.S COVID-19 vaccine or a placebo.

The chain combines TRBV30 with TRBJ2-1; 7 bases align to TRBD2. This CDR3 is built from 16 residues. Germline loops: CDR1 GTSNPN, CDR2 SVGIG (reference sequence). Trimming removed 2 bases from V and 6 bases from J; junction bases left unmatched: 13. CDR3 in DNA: TGTGCCTGGAGTTCGGGGGGAACGACCTTATTCAATGAGCAGTTCTTC. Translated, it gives CAWSSGGTTLFNEQFF.

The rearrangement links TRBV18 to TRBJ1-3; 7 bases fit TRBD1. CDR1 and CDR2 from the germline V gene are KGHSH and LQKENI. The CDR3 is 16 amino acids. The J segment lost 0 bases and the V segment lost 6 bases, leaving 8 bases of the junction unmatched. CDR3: CASSPGTARSGNTIYF. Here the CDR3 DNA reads TGTGCCAGCTCGCCTGGGACAGCCCGCTCTGGAAACACCATATATTTT.

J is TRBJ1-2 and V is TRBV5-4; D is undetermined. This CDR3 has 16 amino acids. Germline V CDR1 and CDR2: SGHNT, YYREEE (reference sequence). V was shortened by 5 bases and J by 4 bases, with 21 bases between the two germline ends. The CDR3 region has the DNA TGTGCCAGCAGTCGGAAACACTCTAACGAGGGCTATGGCTACACCTTC. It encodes CASSRKHSNEGYGYTF.

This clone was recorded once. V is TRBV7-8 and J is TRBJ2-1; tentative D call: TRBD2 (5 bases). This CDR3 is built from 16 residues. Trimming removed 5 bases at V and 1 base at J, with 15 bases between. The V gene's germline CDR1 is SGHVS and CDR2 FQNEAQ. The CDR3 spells CASSPFRRGSYNEQFF. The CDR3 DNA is TGTGCCAGCAGCCCGTTTAGAAGAGGGTCCTACAATGAGCAGTTCTTC.

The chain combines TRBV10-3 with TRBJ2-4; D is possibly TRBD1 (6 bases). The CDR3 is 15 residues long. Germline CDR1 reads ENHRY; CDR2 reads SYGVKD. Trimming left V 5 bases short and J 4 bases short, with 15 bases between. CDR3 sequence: CAISNQGTGKNIQYF. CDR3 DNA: TGTGCCATCAGTAATCAGGGGACCGGGAAAAACATTCAGTACTTC.

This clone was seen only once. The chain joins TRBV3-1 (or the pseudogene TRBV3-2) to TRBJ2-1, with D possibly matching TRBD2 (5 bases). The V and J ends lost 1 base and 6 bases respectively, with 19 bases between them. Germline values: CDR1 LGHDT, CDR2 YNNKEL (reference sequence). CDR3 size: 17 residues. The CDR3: CASSQGFNPPGSNEQFF. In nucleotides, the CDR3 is TGTGCCAGCAGCCAAGGGTTTAATCCTCCTGGGAGCAATGAGCAGTTCTTC.

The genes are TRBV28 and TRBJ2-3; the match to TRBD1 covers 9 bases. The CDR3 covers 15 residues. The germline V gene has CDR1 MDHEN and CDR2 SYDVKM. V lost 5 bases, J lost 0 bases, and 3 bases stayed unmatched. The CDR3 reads CASSLGTGSTDTQYF. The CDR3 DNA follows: TGTGCCAGCAGTCTTGGGACAGGGAGCACAGATACGCAGTATTTT.

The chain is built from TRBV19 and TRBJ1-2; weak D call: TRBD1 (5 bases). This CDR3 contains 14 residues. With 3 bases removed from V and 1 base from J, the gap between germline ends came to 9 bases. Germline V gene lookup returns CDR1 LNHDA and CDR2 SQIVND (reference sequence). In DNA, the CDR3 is TGTGCCAGTAGTATCGTAGGGGTTAACTATGGCTACACCTTC. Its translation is CASSIVGVNYGYTF.

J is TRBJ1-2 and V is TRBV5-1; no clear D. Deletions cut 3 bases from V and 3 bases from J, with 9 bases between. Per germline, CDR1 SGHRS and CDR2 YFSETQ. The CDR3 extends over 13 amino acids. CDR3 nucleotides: TGCGCCAGCAGCTCGGGCCATGACTATGGCTACACCTTC. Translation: CASSSGHDYGYTF.

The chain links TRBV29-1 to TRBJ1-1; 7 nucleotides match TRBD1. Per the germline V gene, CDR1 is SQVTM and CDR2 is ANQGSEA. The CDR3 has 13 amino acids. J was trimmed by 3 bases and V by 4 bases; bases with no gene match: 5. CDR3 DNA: TGCAGCGTTGTCCCCAGGGGGGACACTGAAGCTTTCTTT. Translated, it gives CSVVPRGDTEAFF.

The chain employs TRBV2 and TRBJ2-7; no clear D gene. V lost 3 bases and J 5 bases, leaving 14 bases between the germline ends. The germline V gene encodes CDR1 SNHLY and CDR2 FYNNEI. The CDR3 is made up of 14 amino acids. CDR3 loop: CASSESWGRHEQYF. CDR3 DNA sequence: TGTGCCAGCAGTGAGTCCTGGGGTAGGCACGAGCAGTACTTC.

This CDR3 is CASSKTDNYGYTF. CDR3 nucleotide sequence: TGTGCCAGCAGCAAAACAGACAACTATGGCTACACCTTC. V is TRBV21-1 and J is TRBJ1-2; TRBD1, the D gene given by the table, was not confirmed from the DNA. TRBV21-1 is described as a pseudogene. The CDR3 runs 13 residues.

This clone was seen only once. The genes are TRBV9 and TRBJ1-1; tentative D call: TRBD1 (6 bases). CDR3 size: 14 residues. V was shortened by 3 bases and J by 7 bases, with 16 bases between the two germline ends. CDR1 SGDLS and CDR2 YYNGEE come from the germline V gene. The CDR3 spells CASSALTGDHEAFF. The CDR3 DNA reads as TGTGCCAGCAGCGCTTTGACAGGAGACCATGAAGCTTTCTTT.

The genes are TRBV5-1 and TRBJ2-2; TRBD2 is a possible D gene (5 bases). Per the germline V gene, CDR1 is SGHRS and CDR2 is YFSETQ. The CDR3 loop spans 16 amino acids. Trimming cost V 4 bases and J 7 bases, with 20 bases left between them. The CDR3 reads CASSPTGILEGGELFF. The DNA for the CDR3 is TGCGCCAGCAGCCCTACCGGGATCCTTGAGGGCGGGGAGCTGTTTTTT. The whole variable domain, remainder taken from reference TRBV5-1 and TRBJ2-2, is KAGVTQTPRYLIKTRGQQVTLSCSPISGHRSVSWYQQTPGQGLQFLFEYFSETQRNKGNFPGRFSGRQFSNSRSEMNVSTLELGDSALYLCASSPTGILEGGELFFGEGSRLTVL.

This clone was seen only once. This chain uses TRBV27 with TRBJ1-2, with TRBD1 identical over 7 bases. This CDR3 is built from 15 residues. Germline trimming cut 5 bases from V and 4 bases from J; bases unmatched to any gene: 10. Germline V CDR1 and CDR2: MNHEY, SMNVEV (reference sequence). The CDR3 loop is CASSTPGQTTYGYTF. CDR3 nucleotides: TGTGCCAGCAGTACGCCGGGACAGACGACCTATGGCTACACCTTC.

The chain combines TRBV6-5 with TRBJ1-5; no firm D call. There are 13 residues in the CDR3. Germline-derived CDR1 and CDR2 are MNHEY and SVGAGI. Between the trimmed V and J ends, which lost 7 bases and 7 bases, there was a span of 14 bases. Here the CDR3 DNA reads TGTGCCAGCAACCGGGCTCGGGGACAGCCCCAGCATTTT. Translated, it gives CASNRARGQPQHF.

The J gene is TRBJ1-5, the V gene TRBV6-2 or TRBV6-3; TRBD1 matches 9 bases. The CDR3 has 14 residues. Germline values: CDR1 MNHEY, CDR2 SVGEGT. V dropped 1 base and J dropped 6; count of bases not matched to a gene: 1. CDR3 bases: TGTGCCAGCAGTTACTTGACAGGGGGTCAGCCCCAGCATTTT. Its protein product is CASSYLTGGQPQHF.

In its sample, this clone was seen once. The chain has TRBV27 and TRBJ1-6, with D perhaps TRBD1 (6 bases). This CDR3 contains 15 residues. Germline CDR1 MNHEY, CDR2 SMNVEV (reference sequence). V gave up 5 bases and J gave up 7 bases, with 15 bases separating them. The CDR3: CASSPSPGQNSPLHF. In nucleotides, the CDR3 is TGTGCCAGCAGTCCGAGTCCAGGACAGAATTCACCCCTCCACTTT.

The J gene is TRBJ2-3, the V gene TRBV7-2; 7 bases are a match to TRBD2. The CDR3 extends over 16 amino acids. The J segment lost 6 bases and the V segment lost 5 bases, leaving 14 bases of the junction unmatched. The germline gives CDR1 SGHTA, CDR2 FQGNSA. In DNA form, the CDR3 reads TGTGCCAGCAGCCTCAGGCTGGCGGGAGTATGGGATACGCAGTATTTT. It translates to CASSLRLAGVWDTQYF.

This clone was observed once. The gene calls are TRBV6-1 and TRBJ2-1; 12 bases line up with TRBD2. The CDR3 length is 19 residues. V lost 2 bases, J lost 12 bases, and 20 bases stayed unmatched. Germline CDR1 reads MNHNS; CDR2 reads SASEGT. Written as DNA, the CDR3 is TGTGCCAGCAGTGAACCCGGGACAGTGACTAGCGGGAGAGGACGCGGGCAGTTCTTC. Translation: CASSEPGTVTSGRGRGQFF.